What follows describes a single T cell receptor (beta chain). This sample includes further DNA sequences coding for the same CDR3. The assay was immunoSEQ multiplex PCR, and TCRdb's table has in-frame clones only and misses some. The sample includes 140,000 to 150,000 clones, about 85% seen only once; the top ten take roughly 2.6%. The sample comes from a study of blood T cell repertoires in COVID-19. About the research overall: Samples came from the United States, Italy and Spain, spanning acute and convalescent COVID-19.

Trimming took 0 bases from V and 10 from J, leaving 7 bases between them. The CDR3 loop spans 13 amino acids. The germline CDR1 and CDR2 sequences are LGHDT and YNNKEL (reference sequence). The chain uses TRBV3-1 (or the pseudogene TRBV3-2) and TRBJ1-6; D may be TRBD1 (5 bases). This TCR was recovered from a human donor with acute or convalescent COVID-19. The donor label of this sample is uncertain. The sample was peripheral blood. CDR3 coding DNA: TGTGCCAGCAGCCAAGATGGGGCGTCACCCCTCCACTTT. It yields the protein CASSQDGASPLHF.